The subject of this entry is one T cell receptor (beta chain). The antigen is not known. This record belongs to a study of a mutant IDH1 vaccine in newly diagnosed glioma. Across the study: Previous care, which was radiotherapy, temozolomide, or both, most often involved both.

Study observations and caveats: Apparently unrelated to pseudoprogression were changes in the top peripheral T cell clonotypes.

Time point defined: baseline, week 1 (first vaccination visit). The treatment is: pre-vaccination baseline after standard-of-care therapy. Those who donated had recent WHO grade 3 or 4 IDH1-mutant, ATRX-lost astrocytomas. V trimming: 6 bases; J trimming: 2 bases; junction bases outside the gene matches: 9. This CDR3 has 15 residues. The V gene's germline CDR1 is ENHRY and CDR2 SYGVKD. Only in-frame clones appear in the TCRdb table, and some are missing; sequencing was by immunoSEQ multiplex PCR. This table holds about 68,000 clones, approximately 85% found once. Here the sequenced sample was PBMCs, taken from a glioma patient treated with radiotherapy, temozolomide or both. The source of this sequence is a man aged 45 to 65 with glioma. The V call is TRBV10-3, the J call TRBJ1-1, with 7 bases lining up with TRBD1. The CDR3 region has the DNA TGTGCCATCAGGGGGGACAGATCTAAAAACACTGAAGCTTTCTTT. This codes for CAIRGDRSKNTEAFF.